This entry concerns a single T cell receptor (beta chain). In its sample, this clonotype was seen a few times. There is no known antigen for this receptor. No much larger clone exists at a distance of one base, and base qualities are not known. Inclusive of the bounding cysteine and phenylalanine, the CDR3 is 15 residues long. The only DNA kept is the CDR3, 45 bases in frame from the first base. V has 6 bases trimmed and J has 6 bases trimmed; junction bases matching no gene number 12. CDR1 DFQATT and CDR2 SNEGSKA are derived from the germline V gene (reference sequence). This sample is part of a study of blood T cells in healthy people across ages (dated by TCRdb to about 2015). About the full investigation: Template switching captured roughly one uniquely barcoded TCR beta cDNA molecule per two T cells in model experiments. For two donors (one aged 18 to 29 and one aged 80 or older), the study analyzed two additional independent replicas of 1 million unique cDNA reads from the same blood draw. The study measured age-related changes in TCR beta repertoire diversity using deep sequencing normalized with unique cDNA molecular identifiers. The donors were split into four age groups: young (average 16 years), middle-aged (39), aged (more than 55) and long-lived (under 85). To avoid experimental bias, donors of different ages were randomly spread across the sequencing lanes. General findings and caveats noted by the study authors: Compared with the aged group, the long-lived group had more naive CD4+ T cells, fewer expanded clones and increased TCR diversity, suggesting age selection. Estimates of total diversity based on one million sequenced T cells were considered lower bounds and underestimates. Donor CMV infection status was unknown, potentially confounding age-related changes in expanded clonotypes. Bulk unsorted PBMC profiling prevented conclusive comparison of naive and antigen-experienced compartments. Observed TCR beta diversity per million T cells fell roughly linearly with age, and a significant reduction was already apparent by age roughly 40. Observed TCR beta diversity correlated strongly with the percentage of naive T cells measured by flow cytometry.

The method behind the library was 5' RACE. TCRdb names Illumina HiSeq 2500 as the instrument used. The second PCR ran for roughly 7 to 11 cycles and used a J-beta primer mix along with a sample-barcoded 5' primer. A unique molecular identifier was introduced onto each TCR beta cDNA molecule by a template-switch 5' adaptor carrying 12 random nucleotides. At least 3 million CDR3-containing paired-end reads were obtained from each sample. All of the RNA was converted into first-strand cDNA using the Mint cDNA synthesis kit, with a TRBC-specific oligonucleotide serving as the primer. Following uracil-DNA glycosylase treatment, all cDNA underwent a first 18-cycle PCR with the universal primers M1SS and BC2_uni_R. Regarding the original processing steps: For normalization, 1 million high-quality reads were randomly selected from each sample, with every read carrying a distinct molecular identifier. Instead of being binned into consensus sequences, reads with shared molecular identifiers were discarded. MiTCR, set to a Q25 quality threshold and the strictest error-elimination algorithm, was used for CDR3 identification, clonotype clustering and error correction. A nonparametric unseen species model with Euler transformation was used to estimate a lower bound on total TCR beta diversity. TCRdb applied fastp at Q25 and MiXCR to the public reads, then kept only in-frame beta chains. Rows matching on CDR3 protein sequence are summarized as one entry with the most common DNA and genes. The V and J calls follow TCRdb's processing rather than the paper's. This sample gives about 900,000 distinct CDR3 sequences in total; 40% to 60% of them show up just once. The biggest ten clones account for around an eighth of the sample.

Systemically healthy Caucasian individuals from Russia, 35 to 50 in total and aged about 6 to 100 years, were included as donors. Each donor gave about 9.2 milliliters of peripheral blood, drawn into EDTA-treated Vacutainer tubes. PBMCs were isolated by Ficoll-Paque density-gradient centrifugation, with at least 6 million obtained per sample. Total RNA was extracted from PBMCs with Trizol reagent, with at least 6 micrograms obtained per sample. For every donor, an aliquot of PBMCs went through flow cytometry to measure the percentages of naive CD45RAhigh/CD27high T cells. The sample taken for sequencing was blood. The TCR comes from a man in his thirties or forties in good health. The chain is made from TRBV20-1 and TRBJ1-5; TRBD1 matches 9 bases in the middle. The nucleotides are TGCAGTGCAGAGGGGTCCGGGACAGGGCTTCAGCCCCAGCATTTT. Its product reads: CSAEGSGTGLQPQHF.